This TCR beta chain is drawn from a study of cytomegalovirus exposure and HLA in healthy donors. Germline assignment: CDR1 LNHDA and CDR2 SQIVND (reference sequence). V lost 3 bases to trimming and J lost 2 bases; unmatched junction nucleotides: 2. This CDR3 spans 15 amino acids. With 60 Vbeta and 13 Jbeta primers, the PCR was carried out. The data were produced by immunoSEQ multiplex PCR, yet TCRdb's version contains in-frame clones alone and is incomplete. The repertoire has 100,000 to 150,000 clones, less than 85% of them found once; the top ten carry around 8.9%. The sample taken for sequencing was PBMCs. V is TRBV19 and J is TRBJ2-1; 9 bases match TRBD2. This TCR came from a man aged 25-45 years in good health and CMV-seropositive. Written as DNA, the CDR3 is TGTGCCAGTAGTATCGGCGGGGGGGCCTACAATGAGCAGTTCTTC. Residues: CASSIGGGAYNEQFF. Together with reference TRBV19 and TRBJ2-1, the CDR3 gives the full variable domain: DGGITQSPKYLFRKEGQNVTLSCEQNLNHDAMYWYRQDPGQGLRLIYYSQIVNDFQKGDIAEGYSVSREKKESFPLTVTSAQKNPTAFYLCASSIGGGAYNEQFFGPGTRLTVL.